The 25 T cell receptor beta chains presented below share a single source sample, sequenced in a study of cytomegalovirus exposure and HLA in healthy donors. Primers included in the PCR were 60 Vbeta and 13 Jbeta primers. Sequenced by immunoSEQ multiplex PCR; TCRdb stores in-frame clones only, minus some. Of 100,000 to 150,000 clones in the sample, over 70% were seen once. The sample was PBMCs. The source of these receptors is a woman aged 60-75 years in good health and CMV-seropositive.

This clone has a single count. V is TRBV5-1 and J is TRBJ2-2, with TRBD1 matching 11 bases. The CDR3 consists of 16 residues. The germline gives CDR1 SGHRS, CDR2 YFSETQ. V lost 5 bases, J lost 2 bases, and 5 bases stayed unmatched. CDR3 loop: CASSFGQGANTGELFF. CDR3 sequence (DNA): TGCGCCAGCAGTTTTGGACAGGGGGCTAACACCGGGGAGCTGTTTTTT.

This sequence joins TRBV7-9 and TRBJ1-5, with D tentatively TRBD1 (5 bases). Deletions cut 5 bases from V and 5 bases from J, with 19 bases between. The CDR3 is made up of 16 amino acids. CDR1 SEHNR and CDR2 FQNEAQ come from the germline V gene (reference sequence). The CDR3 region has the DNA TGTGCCAGCAGCCCGACAGTCTCAAGGGGCGATCAGCCCCAGCATTTT. Amino acids: CASSPTVSRGDQPQHF.

The DNA of the CDR3 is TGTGCCAGCAGTGAATTGGCAGGGTCGCAATTGGGGGCTTTCTTT. This encodes CASSELAGSQLGAFF. The chain carries TRBV25-1 and TRBJ1-1; D may be TRBD1 (5 bases). From germline, CDR1 is MGHDK and CDR2 SYGVNS. V shed 1 base and J shed 11 bases, with 20 bases lying between them. The CDR3 loop spans 15 amino acids.

The genes are TRBV6-1 and TRBJ2-2, with TRBD2 matching over 7 bases. CDR1 is MNHNS and CDR2 is SASEGT in the germline V gene. The CDR3 has 14 residues. V trimming: 10 bases; J trimming: 4 bases; junction bases outside the gene matches: 9. CDR3 amino acids: CATRAGPGTGELFF. CDR3 coding DNA: TGTGCCACCAGAGCGGGGCCAGGCACCGGGGAGCTGTTTTTT.

The chain links TRBV5-1 to TRBJ1-4; weak D call: TRBD1 (5 bases). The length of the CDR3 is 14 residues. Trimming pared 0 bases from V and 6 bases from J, leaving 9 bases between. Germline loops: CDR1 SGHRS, CDR2 YFSETQ. The CDR3 region is CASSLAPGDEKLFF. The CDR3 DNA reads as TGCGCCAGCAGCTTGGCCCCGGGGGATGAAAAACTGTTTTTT. The variable domain in full, with the rest retrieved from reference TRBV5-1 and TRBJ1-4, is KAGVTQTPRYLIKTRGQQVTLSCSPISGHRSVSWYQQTPGQGLQFLFEYFSETQRNKGNFPGRFSGRQFSNSRSEMNVSTLELGDSALYLCASSLAPGDEKLFFGSGTQLSVL.

The rearrangement links TRBV29-1 to TRBJ1-1; D gene uncertain. With 6 bases removed from V and 3 bases from J, the gap between germline ends came to 11 bases. The CDR3 has 12 amino acids. The germline V gene has CDR1 SQVTM and CDR2 ANQGSEA. The DNA of the CDR3 is TGCAGCGTCAGAGGGTCGCACACTGAAGCTTTCTTT. The encoded protein is CSVRGSHTEAFF.

This clone was detected a few times. The chain recombines TRBV18 with TRBJ1-4, with D tentatively TRBD1 (5 bases). Between the trimmed V and J ends, which lost 3 bases and 0 bases, there was a span of 11 bases. Germline V gene sequence: CDR1 KGHSH, CDR2 LQKENI. The length of the CDR3 is 16 residues. CDR3 nucleotide sequence: TGTGCCAGCTCACCGAGGCAGGGAACAACTAATGAAAAACTGTTTTTT. Translation: CASSPRQGTTNEKLFF.

The J gene is TRBJ2-1, the V gene TRBV7-9, with 9 nucleotides matching TRBD2. J gave up 5 bases and V 5 bases, and 16 bases lay outside the gene matches. The CDR3 is 18 amino acids. Germline assignment: CDR1 SEHNR and CDR2 FQNEAQ (reference sequence). The DNA of the CDR3 is TGTGCCAGCAGCCCACGCAGGGCGGGGGGGGCCATCGACAATGAGCAGTTCTTC. This gives the protein CASSPRRAGGAIDNEQFF.

V is TRBV4-1 and J is TRBJ2-1; 8 positions match TRBD1. The CDR3 is made up of 20 amino acids. V was clipped by 0 bases and J by 8 bases; unmatched bases: 21. Germline V lookup: CDR1 MGHRA, CDR2 YSYEKL. The CDR3 sequence: CASSQEEGGPGQEFWDEQFF. CDR3 DNA sequence: TGCGCCAGCAGCCAAGAAGAAGGGGGCCCGGGACAGGAATTTTGGGATGAGCAGTTCTTC.

The chain combines TRBV4-1 with TRBJ1-4; 7 positions agree with TRBD1. Germline V gene sequence: CDR1 MGHRA, CDR2 YSYEKL. The CDR3 is made up of 16 amino acids. The trim removed 4 bases at V and 8 bases at J, leaving 13 bases unmatched. The CDR3 DNA follows: TGCGCCAGCAGCCCCCAGGAGGGGGCGAAATACGAAAAACTGTTTTTT. Amino acid sequence: CASSPQEGAKYEKLFF.

J is TRBJ2-7 and V is TRBV18; 8 bases map to TRBD2. Germline V gene data show CDR1 as KGHSH and CDR2 as LQKENI. The CDR3 is 15 residues long. The junction had 4 bases not matched to a gene; V was cut back by 3 bases and J by 0 bases. The CDR3 region is CASSPRLASSYEQYF. For the CDR3, the DNA is TGTGCCAGCTCACCGAGACTAGCGAGCTCCTACGAGCAGTACTTC. Supplemented by reference TRBV18 and TRBJ2-7, the full variable domain reads NAGVMQNPRHLVRRRGQEARLRCSPMKGHSHVYWYRQLPEEGLKFMVYLQKENIIDESGMPKERFSAEFPKEGPSILRIQQVVRGDSAAYFCASSPRLASSYEQYFGPGTRLTVT.

Only a few counts were recorded for this clone. The chain has TRBV19 and TRBJ2-6; 11 positions match TRBD2. Germline V gives CDR1 LNHDA, CDR2 SQIVND (reference sequence). J was trimmed by 2 bases and V by 7 bases; bases with no gene match: 10. The CDR3 covers 18 residues. The CDR3 spells CASKAVAGGNTGANVLTF. DNA of the CDR3: TGTGCCAGTAAGGCGGTAGCGGGGGGGAATACTGGGGCCAACGTCCTGACTTTC.

This chain uses TRBV2 with TRBJ2-7, with a possible D match to TRBD2 (6 bases). This CDR3 spans 12 amino acids. Looked up from germline, CDR1 is SNHLY and CDR2 is FYNNEI. Trimming cost V 6 bases and J 6 bases, with 12 bases left between them. In DNA form, the CDR3 reads TGTGCCAGCAGGGAACTAGCACTCGAGCAGTACTTC. Translation: CASRELALEQYF.

This chain links TRBV7-3 with TRBJ1-4; D unclear. Per the germline V gene, CDR1 is SGHTA and CDR2 is FQGTGA. With 2 bases removed from V and 8 bases from J, the gap between germline ends came to 12 bases. The CDR3 contains 14 residues. CDR3 loop: CASSLWRPPEKLFF. As DNA, the CDR3 is TGTGCCAGCAGCTTATGGCGGCCCCCAGAAAAACTGTTTTTT.

The CDR3, as DNA: TGTGCCAGCAGCGTCGGACAGGGCTACGAGCAGTACTTC. Protein product: CASSVGQGYEQYF. The chain is built from TRBV13 and TRBJ2-7; 8 bases agree with TRBD1. The CDR3 has 13 amino acids. The germline CDR1 and CDR2 sequences are PRHDT and FYEKMQ (reference sequence). Trimming took 5 bases from V and 3 from J; bases not matched to a gene: 3. Using reference TRBV13 and TRBJ2-7 for the parts outside the CDR3, the full variable domain is AAGVIQSPRHLIKEKRETATLKCYPIPRHDTVYWYQQGPGQDPQFLISFYEKMQSDKGSIPDRFSAQQFSDYHSELNMSSLELGDSALYFCASSVGQGYEQYFGPGTRLTVT.

This clone was found many times. This rearrangement joins TRBV5-1 to TRBJ1-5, with 7 bases fitting TRBD1. This CDR3 contains 14 residues. J was trimmed by 5 bases and V by 2 bases; bases with no gene match: 4. Germline V gives CDR1 SGHRS, CDR2 YFSETQ. CDR3 residues: CASSFGRGDQPQHF. In nucleotides, the CDR3 is TGCGCCAGCAGCTTTGGCAGGGGGGATCAGCCCCAGCATTTT. Looking up the rest from reference TRBV5-1 and TRBJ1-5 gives the full variable domain: KAGVTQTPRYLIKTRGQQVTLSCSPISGHRSVSWYQQTPGQGLQFLFEYFSETQRNKGNFPGRFSGRQFSNSRSEMNVSTLELGDSALYLCASSFGRGDQPQHFGDGTRLSIL.

The rearrangement uses TRBV15 and TRBJ2-2, with D possibly TRBD1 on 6 matching bases. Germline CDR1 reads LNHNV; CDR2 reads YYDKDF (reference sequence). This CDR3 has 16 residues. Trimming took 0 bases from V and 6 from J, leaving 14 bases between them. In DNA form, the CDR3 reads TGTGCCACCAGCAGAGAAGGGGACACCCTGGCCGGGGAGCTGTTTTTT. Translating it yields CATSREGDTLAGELFF.

This rearrangement joins TRBV6-1 to TRBJ2-7; 8 bases line up with TRBD1. CDR3 length: 14 amino acids. With 7 bases clipped from V and 4 bases from J, the junction kept 9 bases outside the gene matches. In germline, CDR1 is MNHNS, CDR2 SASEGT. CDR3: CASNDRTGTYEQYF. As DNA, the CDR3 is TGTGCCAGCAACGACCGGACAGGGACTTACGAGCAGTACTTC.

Only a few counts were recorded for this clone. This chain connects TRBV2 to TRBJ2-2; D not resolved. V dropped 7 bases and J dropped 2 bases, with 11 bases sitting between them. CDR3 length: 14 amino acids. Germline V gene data show CDR1 as SNHLY and CDR2 as FYNNEI. CDR3 in DNA: TGTGCCAGCATGAGGCGGAGTAACACCGGGGAGCTGTTTTTT. It codes for CASMRRSNTGELFF.

The rearrangement links TRBV18 to TRBJ1-4; D is undetermined. This CDR3 region has 12 residues. V was shortened by 2 bases and J by 10 bases, with 8 bases between the two germline ends. The germline V gene encodes CDR1 KGHSH and CDR2 LQKENI. Here the CDR3 reads CASSPLTGKLFF. The DNA for the CDR3 is TGTGCCAGCTCACCATTAACGGGAAAACTGTTTTTT.

This clone was seen only a few times. In DNA, the CDR3 is TGTGCCAGTAGCGGACAGGGAAACTACGAGCAGTACTTC. Amino acids: CASSGQGNYEQYF. V usage is TRBV19 and J usage is TRBJ2-7, with TRBD1 matching over 8 bases. CDR1 is LNHDA and CDR2 is SQIVND in the germline V gene (reference sequence). This CDR3 is built from 13 residues. Unmatched junction bases numbered 4, after V lost 6 bases and J lost 3 bases.

This clone was counted only a few times. J is TRBJ1-1 and V is TRBV5-4, with D maybe TRBD1 (5 bases). This CDR3 has 12 residues. The germline V and J ends were trimmed by 1 base and 5 bases, with 6 bases remaining between them. CDR1 SGHNT and CDR2 YYREEE come from the germline V gene (reference sequence). The CDR3 region is CASSLRGTEAFF. The CDR3 region has the DNA TGTGCCAGCAGCTTGAGGGGTACTGAAGCTTTCTTT.

This clone was seen a few times. The genes are TRBV10-1 and TRBJ1-1; TRBD1 might be the D (6 bases). The length of the CDR3 is 14 residues. Looked up from germline, CDR1 is WNHNN and CDR2 is SYGVQD (reference sequence). Trimming removed 4 bases from V and 0 bases from J, with 9 bases in between. CDR3 sequence reads: CASSVGHLNTEAFF. The CDR3 bases are TGCGCCAGCAGTGTGGGACACTTGAACACTGAAGCTTTCTTT.

The sample holds one count of this clone. The V call is TRBV29-1, the J call TRBJ1-1, with 7 bases matching TRBD1. This CDR3 has 17 amino acids. J gave up 4 bases and V 5 bases, and 19 bases lay outside the gene matches. Germline loops: CDR1 SQVTM, CDR2 ANQGSEA. The CDR3, as DNA: TGCAGCGTTCCCCCGCCGGCAGGGGGTAGTGATAGCACTGAAGCTTTCTTT. Its translation is CSVPPPAGGSDSTEAFF.

The chain employs TRBV10-1 and TRBJ2-1; 7 positions match TRBD2. This CDR3 contains 16 residues. Per germline, CDR1 WNHNN and CDR2 SYGVQD (reference sequence). V dropped 6 bases and J dropped 12; count of bases not matched to a gene: 20. In nucleotides, the CDR3 is TGCGCCAGCAGCGTCGATAGCGGGCCAGGCCCCGTGTTGCAGTTCTTC. Its translation is CASSVDSGPGPVLQFF.